A single sample is the source of the 7 T cell receptor beta chains below, sequenced in a study of a mutant IDH1 vaccine in newly diagnosed glioma. Antigens for these TCRs are unknown. As for time point: week 5, during vaccination. Mutant IDH1 20-mer peptide, at 300 ug, made up each vaccine dose, with topical imiquimod. Measured with immunoSEQ multiplex PCR; TCRdb has only the in-frame clones, and not every one. The sample includes 60,000 or so clones, around 84% of them seen just once. This sample comprised PBMCs, obtained from a glioma patient whose treatment included an IDH1 peptide vaccine. The receptors stem from a woman between 50 and 59 years old with glioma.

The chain employs TRBV11-2 and TRBJ1-6; no reliable D call. CDR1 SGHAT and CDR2 FQNNGV come from the germline V gene. Trimming cost V 3 bases and J 5 bases, with 11 bases left between them. The CDR3 contains 15 residues. The CDR3: CASSLEDGDNSPLHF. The DNA for the CDR3 is TGTGCCAGCAGCTTGGAAGACGGCGATAATTCACCCCTCCACTTT. Variable domain in full (rest from reference TRBV11-2 and TRBJ1-6): EAGVAQSPRYKIIEKRQSVAFWCNPISGHATLYWYQQILGQGPKLLIQFQNNGVVDDSQLPKDRFSAERLKGVDSTLKIQPAKLEDSAVYLCASSLEDGDNSPLHFGNGTRLTVT.

J is TRBJ2-7 and V is TRBV7-2; D call uncertain. Trimming stripped 3 bases from V and 0 bases from J, with 12 bases between. The V gene's germline CDR1 is SGHTA and CDR2 FQGNSA. The CDR3 sequence is 15 residues long. Written as DNA, the CDR3 is TGTGCCAGCAGCTTCCGTGAACAGAACTCCTACGAGCAGTACTTC. It codes for CASSFREQNSYEQYF.

This chain links TRBV6-1 with TRBJ2-2, with 8 bases matching TRBD2. This CDR3 is built from 18 residues. Germline-derived CDR1 and CDR2 are MNHNS and SASEGT. After removal of 2 bases from V and 1 base from J, the junction contained 9 bases not matched to a gene. The DNA for the CDR3 is TGTGCCAGCAGTGAACGGGCCTGGCTAGCGGGGAACACCGGGGAGCTGTTTTTT. Its translation is CASSERAWLAGNTGELFF.

This chain links TRBV5-1 with TRBJ2-1, with TRBD1 as a possible D gene (5 bases). This CDR3 contains 16 residues. The V gene lost 4 bases and the J gene lost 7 bases, with 21 bases spanning the gap. Germline V lookup: CDR1 SGHRS, CDR2 YFSETQ. The CDR3 spells CASSLTGAGKDNEQFF. The CDR3 region has the DNA TGCGCCAGCAGCCTTACTGGGGCAGGGAAAGATAATGAGCAGTTCTTC.

The rearrangement joins TRBV6-6 to TRBJ2-5; D is undetermined. Per the germline V gene, CDR1 is MNHNY and CDR2 is SVGAGI (reference sequence). This CDR3 has 13 amino acids. V lost 3 bases and J lost 2, with 7 bases in between. This CDR3 is CASSYLGQETQYF. CDR3 coding DNA: TGTGCCAGCAGTTATCTAGGGCAAGAGACCCAGTACTTC.

The chain has TRBV25-1 and TRBJ2-7; 8 positions match TRBD1. V gave up 6 bases and J gave up 7 bases; unmatched junction bases: 11. CDR3 length equals 14 residues. Looked up from germline, CDR1 is MGHDK and CDR2 is SYGVNS. The CDR3 nucleotides read TGTGCCAGCAGCGGATGGACAGGGATAGGGGAGCAGTACTTC. Protein sequence: CASSGWTGIGEQYF.

V gene TRBV2 combines with J gene TRBJ1-2; 11 bases are shared with TRBD1. Germline CDR1 SNHLY, CDR2 FYNNEI. The CDR3 consists of 15 residues. V shed 6 bases, J shed 5 bases, and the junction held 8 bases outside the gene matches. CDR3 sequence (DNA): TGTGCCAGCAGCCCGGGACAGGGGGAACGGTATGGCTACACCTTC. This translates into CASSPGQGERYGYTF.